What follows are 24 T cell receptor beta chains derived from one specimen sequenced in a study of long-term antiretroviral therapy in people with HIV. Researchers ran immunoSEQ v3.0 at survey level. Assay used: immunoSEQ multiplex PCR; TCRdb lists only in-frame clones, some missing. The repertoire has 5,500 to 7,000 clones, 77% of them found once; the top ten carry roughly a sixth. Specimen: unsorted PBMCs, collected 0.5 years before starting antiretroviral therapy. The receptors shown here come from a man in his forties or fifties with HIV.

This CDR3 is CAGLSGTATEAFF. CDR3 coding DNA: TGTGCCGGCCTTTCCGGTACGGCCACTGAAGCTTTCTTT. This rearrangement joins TRBV30 to TRBJ1-1, with D hard to call. CDR3 length: 13 residues. Germline V gene data show CDR1 as GTSNPN and CDR2 as SVGIG (reference sequence). Trimming left V 8 bases short and J 4 bases short, with 17 bases between. The complete variable domain, with remaining parts taken from reference TRBV30 and TRBJ1-1, reads SQTIHQWPATLVQPVGSPLSLECTVEGTSNPNLYWYRQAAGRGLQLLFYSVGIGQISSEVPQNLSASRPQDRQFILSSKKLLLSDSGFYLCAGLSGTATEAFFGQGTRLTVV.

CDR3 coding DNA: TGTGCCAGCAGTCCGGACGGAGGGGAGCAGTACTTC. Translation gives CASSPDGGEQYF. This chain links TRBV6-6 with TRBJ2-7, with a possible D match to TRBD2 (6 bases). The CDR3 runs 12 residues. Trimming pared 5 bases from V and 7 bases from J, leaving 12 bases between. Germline-derived CDR1 and CDR2 are MNHNY and SVGAGI (reference sequence).

V gene TRBV27 combines with J gene TRBJ1-5, with a possible D match to TRBD1 (5 bases). This CDR3 has 14 amino acids. Germline lookup yields CDR1 MNHEY and CDR2 SMNVEV (reference sequence). The germline V and J ends were trimmed by 8 bases and 5 bases, with 16 bases remaining between them. The CDR3 protein is CASGVSGGDQPQHF. CDR3 DNA: TGTGCCAGCGGCGTGAGTGGGGGGGATCAGCCCCAGCATTTT.

This chain connects TRBV4-3 to TRBJ1-2; D is unclear. CDR1 LGHNA and CDR2 YSLEER come from the germline V gene. The length of the CDR3 is 14 residues. V was shortened by 0 bases and J by 8 bases, with 13 bases between the two germline ends. The CDR3 DNA is TGCGCCAGCAGCCAAGATAGTAACGCGGCCGGCTACACCTTC. This encodes CASSQDSNAAGYTF.

The chain combines TRBV5-1 with TRBJ1-3; D unclear. The germline V gene has CDR1 SGHRS and CDR2 YFSETQ. Trimming pared 0 bases from V and 2 bases from J, leaving 6 bases between. CDR3 length: 14 residues. The chain's CDR3 is CASSLVGTGNTIYF. The CDR3 nucleotides are TGCGCCAGCAGCTTGGTAGGGACTGGAAACACCATATATTTT.

The chain is built from TRBV19 and TRBJ2-3; D is uncertain. V was clipped by 6 bases and J by 2 bases, with 12 bases between them. CDR1 is LNHDA, CDR2 SQIVND, per germline (reference sequence). This CDR3 has 14 residues. The CDR3 sequence is CASSLLHPTDTQYF. The CDR3 coding sequence is TGTGCCAGTAGCCTACTCCACCCCACAGATACGCAGTATTTT.

The V and J genes are TRBV29-1 and TRBJ1-3; D is unclear. Trimming took 7 bases from V and 2 from J, leaving 12 bases between them. Germline lookup yields CDR1 SQVTM and CDR2 ANQGSEA. The CDR3 has 13 residues. CDR3 loop: CSGTAMTGNTIYF. In DNA form, the CDR3 reads TGCAGCGGCACTGCCATGACTGGAAACACCATATATTTT.

V gene TRBV30 combines with J gene TRBJ1-1; no definite D call. Germline loops: CDR1 GTSNPN, CDR2 SVGIG (reference sequence). There are 15 residues in the CDR3. Deletions cut 0 bases from V and 4 bases from J, with 15 bases between. As DNA, the CDR3 is TGTGCCTGGAGTGTATTTGGCGGGTGGAGCACTGAAGCTTTCTTT. Its translation is CAWSVFGGWSTEAFF.

The V gene is TRBV23-1, the J gene TRBJ2-7; tentatively, D is TRBD2 (5 bases). TRBV23-1 is an ORF; its function is uncertain. The V gene lost 6 bases and the J gene lost 3 bases, with 18 bases spanning the gap. The CDR3 runs 15 residues. The CDR3 here is CASSPATNRVYEQYF. DNA for the CDR3: TGCGCCAGCAGCCCAGCGACTAACCGGGTCTACGAGCAGTACTTC.

This clone was observed a single time. This chain joins TRBV4-1 and TRBJ2-7; possible D gene TRBD1, 6 bases. The V and J ends lost 2 bases and 3 bases respectively, with 8 bases between them. CDR1 and CDR2 (germline): MGHRA, YSYEKL. The CDR3 covers 13 residues. CDR3 sequence reads: CASSQTDSYEQYF. The CDR3 bases are TGCGCCAGCAGCCAAACGGACAGCTACGAGCAGTACTTC.

The V gene is TRBV2, the J gene TRBJ2-2; D gene ambiguous. Between the trimmed V and J ends, which lost 8 bases and 3 bases, there was a span of 16 bases. The CDR3 totals 15 residues. Germline V gene sequence: CDR1 SNHLY, CDR2 FYNNEI. CDR3 DNA sequence: TGTGCCAGCTCTCGGGCTCGCCACTACACCGGGGAGCTGTTTTTT. Translation: CASSRARHYTGELFF. Complete variable domain (other parts from reference TRBV2 and TRBJ2-2): EPEVTQTPSHQVTQMGQEVILRCVPISNHLYFYWYRQILGQKVEFLVSFYNNEISEKSEIFDDQFSVERPDGSNFTLKIRSTKLEDSAMYFCASSRARHYTGELFFGEGSRLTVL.

V is TRBV7-2 and J is TRBJ2-3, with 8 nucleotides matching TRBD2. This CDR3 region has 17 residues. The trim removed 2 bases at V and 3 bases at J, leaving 10 bases unmatched. The V gene's germline CDR1 is SGHTA and CDR2 FQGNSA. The CDR3 protein is CASSLYRVASGTDTQYF. DNA for the CDR3: TGTGCCAGCAGCTTATACCGGGTGGCTAGCGGGACAGATACGCAGTATTTT. Looking up the rest from reference TRBV7-2 and TRBJ2-3 gives the full variable domain: GAGVSQSPSNKVTEKGKDVELRCDPISGHTALYWYRQSLGQGLEFLIYFQGNSAPDKSGLPSDRFSAERTGGSVSTLTIQRTQQEDSAVYLCASSLYRVASGTDTQYFGPGTRLTVL.

The chain uses TRBV4-1 and TRBJ1-6; perhaps TRBD1 as D (5 bases). Trimming pared 5 bases from V and 11 bases from J, leaving 16 bases between. CDR3 length: 14 residues. Germline V lookup: CDR1 MGHRA, CDR2 YSYEKL. CDR3 protein: CASSSGTGPTPLHF. CDR3 sequence (DNA): TGCGCCAGCAGCTCTGGGACCGGGCCCACACCCCTCCACTTT.

This clone was found once. The chain uses TRBV4-1 and TRBJ2-1; TRBD1 matches 7 bases. The CDR3 runs 17 residues. From germline, CDR1 is MGHRA and CDR2 YSYEKL. Unmatched junction bases numbered 6, after V lost 0 bases and J lost 1 base. Here the CDR3 reads CASSQDRQGESYNEQFF. The CDR3 nucleotides are TGCGCCAGCAGCCAAGATCGGCAGGGGGAATCCTACAATGAGCAGTTCTTC.

The chain carries TRBV6-5 and TRBJ2-7, with D uncertain. Between the trimmed V and J ends, which lost 2 bases and 7 bases, there was a span of 12 bases. Germline assignment: CDR1 MNHEY and CDR2 SVGAGI. The CDR3 sequence is 13 residues long. The CDR3 region is CASSYPGGLEQYF. CDR3 nucleotide sequence: TGTGCCAGCAGTTACCCCGGTGGGCTAGAGCAGTACTTC.

This clone has only a few counts. CDR3 in amino acids: CASSGQGNYGYTF. CDR3 DNA: TGTGCCAGCAGCGGACAGGGGAACTATGGCTACACCTTC. V and J are TRBV2 and TRBJ1-2, with 9 bases lining up with TRBD1. Germline CDR1 SNHLY, CDR2 FYNNEI. J lost 2 bases, V lost 6 bases, and 1 base had no gene match. CDR3 length equals 13 residues.

V usage is TRBV2 and J usage is TRBJ2-7, with 7 bases aligning to TRBD1. The ends lost 7 bases at V and 2 bases at J; junction bases unmatched: 8. The germline V gene encodes CDR1 SNHLY and CDR2 FYNNEI. The CDR3 has 14 amino acids. This chain's CDR3 is CASNTGVQPYEQYF. In nucleotides, the CDR3 is TGTGCCAGCAACACAGGGGTTCAGCCCTACGAGCAGTACTTC.

The chain carries TRBV6-5 and TRBJ1-2, with 8 nucleotides matching TRBD1. Germline V CDR1 and CDR2: MNHEY, SVGAGI. The CDR3 covers 13 residues. With 6 bases clipped from V and 10 bases from J, the junction kept 10 bases outside the gene matches. CDR3: CASSWDRNADYTF. The CDR3 coding sequence is TGTGCCAGCAGCTGGGACAGGAACGCTGACTACACCTTC.

V usage is TRBV15 and J usage is TRBJ1-6; TRBD1 agrees at 7 bases. V was clipped by 0 bases and J by 8 bases; unmatched bases: 1. The CDR3 is made up of 14 amino acids. Looked up from germline, CDR1 is LNHNV and CDR2 is YYDKDF (reference sequence). CDR3 bases: TGTGCCACCAGCAGAGACACAGGGGATTCACCCCTCCACTTT. Its translation is CATSRDTGDSPLHF.

This chain links TRBV4-1 with TRBJ1-3; TRBD1 agrees at 7 bases. Trimming at V came to 4 bases and at J to 0 bases, leaving 3 bases not matched to a gene. Germline assignment: CDR1 MGHRA and CDR2 YSYEKL. The CDR3 length is 15 residues. The CDR3, as DNA: TGCGCCAGCAGCCCGGGACAGAGCTCTGGAAACACCATATATTTT. Translating it yields CASSPGQSSGNTIYF.

The rearrangement joins TRBV28 to TRBJ1-5, with D possibly TRBD1 on 6 matching bases. This CDR3 comprises 15 residues. Germline CDR1 reads MDHEN; CDR2 reads SYDVKM. Trimming cost V 4 bases and J 3 bases, with 13 bases left between them. The CDR3 nucleotides read TGTGCCAGCAGTTCCGAGTCAGGGGACAATCAGCCCCAGCATTTT. It translates to CASSSESGDNQPQHF. The full variable domain, completed using reference TRBV28 and TRBJ1-5, is DVKVTQSSRYLVKRTGEKVFLECVQDMDHENMFWYRQDPGLGLRLIYFSYDVKMKEKGDIPEGYSVSREKKERFSLILESASTNQTSMYLCASSSESGDNQPQHFGDGTRLSIL.

The chain has TRBV6-1 and TRBJ1-2; D is possibly TRBD1 (6 bases). V was pared by 4 bases and J by 2 bases, with 8 bases between. The germline CDR1 and CDR2 sequences are MNHNS and SASEGT. The CDR3 is made up of 13 amino acids. As DNA, the CDR3 is TGTGCCAGCAGTGTCACAGGGAACTATGGCTACACCTTC. Encoded protein: CASSVTGNYGYTF.

CDR3 sequence (DNA): TGCAGCGGCGCAACAGGGGCGAACACTGAAGCTTTCTTT. This translates into CSGATGANTEAFF. The chain combines TRBV29-1 with TRBJ1-1; 7 bases match TRBD1. The V gene end was trimmed by 7 bases and the J gene end by 1 base; junction bases not matched to a gene: 6. The CDR3 has 13 residues. Germline V gene lookup returns CDR1 SQVTM and CDR2 ANQGSEA.

This clone was counted between two and nine times. The V call is TRBV9, the J call TRBJ2-7; the D call may be TRBD1 or TRBD2 (6 bases each). The V gene's germline CDR1 is SGDLS and CDR2 YYNGEE. V was cut by 4 bases and J by 3 bases, with 14 bases left in between. This CDR3 spans 14 amino acids. The CDR3 reads CASSHGGEGYEQYF. Written as DNA, the CDR3 is TGTGCCAGCAGCCACGGGGGCGAGGGCTACGAGCAGTACTTC.